The 24 T cell receptor beta chains below come from one sample, sequenced in a study of cytomegalovirus exposure and HLA in healthy donors. Profiling relied on immunoSEQ multiplex PCR, and the TCRdb table lists in-frame clones only, not all of them. The repertoire holds over 200,000 clones, roughly 84% seen once, with more than 1.5% in the top ten. Sequencing input: PBMCs. The receptors stem from a young woman in good health and CMV-seropositive.

The gene calls are TRBV19 and TRBJ1-5; 7 nucleotides match TRBD1. CDR3 length: 15 amino acids. The V segment lost 6 bases and the J segment 3 bases; nucleotides outside the gene matches: 8. The V gene's germline CDR1 is LNHDA and CDR2 SQIVND (reference sequence). The chain's CDR3 is CASRIGQASNQPQHF. The CDR3 bases are TGTGCCAGTAGGATCGGACAGGCTTCCAATCAGCCCCAGCATTTT.

The chain has TRBV28 and TRBJ1-2; D call uncertain. CDR1 and CDR2 from the germline V gene are MDHEN and SYDVKM. The CDR3 has 12 residues. Trimming removed 7 bases from V and 6 bases from J, with 12 bases in between. This chain's CDR3 is CASTGEGDGYTF. CDR3 bases: TGTGCCAGCACCGGGGAGGGTGATGGCTACACCTTC.

The chain has TRBV9 and TRBJ1-1, with D hard to call. The ends were cut back, 3 bases at V and 2 bases at J, with 5 bases in the middle. The CDR3 spans 12 residues. Per germline, CDR1 SGDLS and CDR2 YYNGEE. CDR3 in DNA: TGTGCCAGCAGCGGGGCCAACACTGAAGCTTTCTTT. Residues: CASSGANTEAFF.

The CDR3 coding sequence is TGCAGCGTTGAAGAAACTTATATTGGTCCTCGGTACTTC. This gives the protein CSVEETYIGPRYF. The rearrangement uses TRBV29-1 and TRBJ2-7; D not certain. V lost 0 bases and J lost 12, with 18 bases in between. The CDR3 is 13 residues long. Germline V CDR1 and CDR2: SQVTM, ANQGSEA.

This chain links TRBV5-1 with TRBJ2-2; 9 bases agree with TRBD1. The CDR3 totals 14 residues. Looked up from germline, CDR1 is SGHRS and CDR2 is YFSETQ. After removal of 4 bases from V and 7 bases from J, the junction contained 5 bases not matched to a gene. The CDR3: CASSPDRGDGELFF. The CDR3 coding sequence is TGCGCCAGCAGCCCCGACAGGGGGGACGGGGAGCTGTTTTTT.

This rearrangement joins TRBV28 to TRBJ1-2; D is perhaps TRBD1 (6 bases). From germline, CDR1 is MDHEN and CDR2 SYDVKM. Trimming removed 2 bases from V and 5 bases from J, with 9 bases in between. The CDR3 is made up of 13 amino acids. CDR3 sequence reads: CASSLTGQYGYTF. CDR3 sequence (DNA): TGTGCCAGCAGTTTAACCGGACAGTATGGCTACACCTTC.

The chain employs TRBV30 and TRBJ2-3; 8 bases align to TRBD2. The junction had 4 bases not matched to a gene; V was cut back by 1 base and J by 1 base. Germline V CDR1 and CDR2: GTSNPN, SVGIG (reference sequence). The CDR3 runs to 15 residues. CDR3 in amino acids: CAWSEGTSGTDTQYF. Written as DNA, the CDR3 is TGTGCCTGGAGTGAGGGGACTAGTGGCACAGATACGCAGTATTTT.

This clone appeared a few times. The chain has TRBV9 and TRBJ2-3; the D gene is possibly TRBD1 (6 bases). CDR3 length: 14 residues. Germline values: CDR1 SGDLS, CDR2 YYNGEE. Trimming removed 2 bases from V and 6 bases from J, with 13 bases in between. The CDR3: CASSVNRAADTQYF. CDR3 sequence (DNA): TGTGCCAGCAGCGTTAACAGGGCAGCTGATACGCAGTATTTT.

The chain links TRBV29-1 to TRBJ2-7; 10 nucleotides align to TRBD1. The junction had 7 bases not matched to a gene; V was cut back by 2 bases and J by 3 bases. This CDR3 comprises 15 residues. The germline gives CDR1 SQVTM, CDR2 ANQGSEA. The CDR3 DNA is TGCAGCGTTGAAACTCCCGGGACAGGGGTCTACGAGCAGTACTTC. The encoded protein is CSVETPGTGVYEQYF.

The chain links TRBV30 to TRBJ1-2, with 12 bases that match TRBD1. CDR1 is GTSNPN, CDR2 SVGIG, per germline (reference sequence). With 2 bases clipped from V and 4 bases from J, the junction kept 5 bases outside the gene matches. The CDR3 extends over 15 amino acids. Here the CDR3 reads CAWSTGTGGPYGYTF. In DNA form, the CDR3 reads TGTGCCTGGAGTACCGGGACAGGGGGCCCCTATGGCTACACCTTC.

V is TRBV18 and J is TRBJ1-2; D perhaps matches TRBD1 (6 bases). There are 15 residues in the CDR3. Between the trimmed V and J ends, which lost 0 bases and 4 bases, there was a span of 12 bases. Per germline, CDR1 KGHSH and CDR2 LQKENI. The CDR3: CASSPPPDSPYGYTF. The CDR3 nucleotides are TGTGCCAGCTCACCACCTCCGGACAGTCCCTATGGCTACACCTTC.

V and J are TRBV27 and TRBJ1-4; TRBD1 matches at 9 bases. J was trimmed by 7 bases and V by 4 bases; bases with no gene match: 4. CDR1 MNHEY and CDR2 SMNVEV come from the germline V gene (reference sequence). The CDR3 consists of 14 residues. CDR3 DNA: TGTGCCAGCAGTTACGGGACAGGGACTGAAAAACTGTTTTTT. Protein sequence: CASSYGTGTEKLFF.

V and J are TRBV5-1 and TRBJ1-1; 7 bases are a match to TRBD1. V trimming: 2 bases; J trimming: 5 bases; junction bases outside the gene matches: 6. Germline-derived CDR1 and CDR2 are SGHRS and YFSETQ. The CDR3 loop spans 14 amino acids. The CDR3 loop is CASSFRQGETEAFF. Written as DNA, the CDR3 is TGCGCCAGCAGCTTTAGACAGGGAGAGACTGAAGCTTTCTTT.

The count of this clone is one. V and J are TRBV18 and TRBJ1-5; 8 bases are shared with TRBD1. This CDR3 comprises 15 residues. Germline values: CDR1 KGHSH, CDR2 LQKENI. Trimming took 5 bases from V and 4 from J; bases not matched to a gene: 7. CDR3 in DNA: TGTGCCAGCTCAGCCGGACAGGGAGGGAATCAGCCCCAGCATTTT. Its protein is CASSAGQGGNQPQHF.

This rearrangement joins TRBV19 to TRBJ2-1; 10 nucleotides align to TRBD2. Germline CDR1 and CDR2: LNHDA and SQIVND (reference sequence). V lost 4 bases, J lost 4 bases, and 19 bases stayed unmatched. CDR3 length: 20 residues. The DNA of the CDR3 is TGTGCCAGTAGTACGACCGCTGGGCGAGCGGGAGGGGGGGCTTACAATGAGCAGTTCTTC. Its protein is CASSTTAGRAGGGAYNEQFF.

V usage is TRBV6-5 and J usage is TRBJ1-5, with D possibly TRBD1 on 5 matching bases. There are 14 residues in the CDR3. Germline V gene data show CDR1 as MNHEY and CDR2 as SVGAGI. V was shortened by 6 bases and J by 5 bases, with 14 bases between the two germline ends. CDR3 residues: CASRTLQGYQPQHF. Here the CDR3 DNA reads TGTGCCAGCAGGACCCTCCAGGGATATCAGCCCCAGCATTTT.

The rearrangement uses TRBV28 and TRBJ1-5; tentative D call: TRBD1 (6 bases). This CDR3 spans 12 amino acids. CDR1 is MDHEN, CDR2 SYDVKM, per germline. The germline V and J ends were trimmed by 10 bases and 7 bases, with 14 bases remaining between them. This CDR3 reads CATVVGGQPQHF. The DNA for the CDR3 is TGTGCCACAGTGGTAGGGGGACAGCCCCAGCATTTT.

This chain connects TRBV5-6 to TRBJ1-5; 8 positions match TRBD1. The trim removed 3 bases at V and 7 bases at J, leaving 9 bases unmatched. The CDR3 length is 15 residues. Germline-derived CDR1 and CDR2 are SGHDT and YYEEEE. CDR3 nucleotides: TGTGCCAGCAGCTCGGGACAGGTTACGGGACAGCCCCAGCATTTT. Protein sequence: CASSSGQVTGQPQHF.

The chain has TRBV28 and TRBJ2-1, with a weak D call TRBD2 (6 bases). The V end was cut by 0 bases, the J end by 5 bases, with 8 bases between. Per the germline V gene, CDR1 is MDHEN and CDR2 is SYDVKM. The CDR3 runs 14 residues. For the CDR3, the DNA is TGTGCCAGCAGTTTATGGTCGGGGGACAATGAGCAGTTCTTC. Encoded protein: CASSLWSGDNEQFF.

The chain uses TRBV28 and TRBJ1-5, with D tentatively TRBD1 (5 bases). The CDR3 length is 18 residues. Germline CDR1 reads MDHEN; CDR2 reads SYDVKM. The V and J ends lost 1 base and 2 bases respectively, with 18 bases between them. CDR3 nucleotides: TGTGCCAGCAGTTTATACTCCGCCAGGGCGGTGGGCAATCAGCCCCAGCATTTT. As protein: CASSLYSARAVGNQPQHF.

This chain uses TRBV10-3 with TRBJ1-1; the match to TRBD1 covers 7 bases. V lost 6 bases, J lost 3 bases, and 4 bases stayed unmatched. CDR3 length equals 13 residues. In germline, CDR1 is ENHRY, CDR2 SYGVKD. CDR3 sequence (DNA): TGTGCCATCAGATCGGGGACAGACACTGAAGCTTTCTTT. It encodes CAIRSGTDTEAFF.

The chain joins TRBV7-3 to TRBJ2-1; 14 bases match TRBD2. The CDR3 extends over 16 amino acids. Looked up from germline, CDR1 is SGHTA and CDR2 is FQGTGA. V lost 3 bases to trimming and J lost 8 bases; unmatched junction nucleotides: 6. The CDR3, as DNA: TGTGCCAGCAGCTTCGGGACTAGCGGGAGTCGGGATGAGCAGTTCTTC. Translating gives CASSFGTSGSRDEQFF.

V gene TRBV5-4 combines with J gene TRBJ1-4; 7 bases are shared with TRBD1. The ends lost 3 bases at V and 3 bases at J; junction bases unmatched: 11. The CDR3 consists of 17 residues. CDR1 SGHNT and CDR2 YYREEE come from the germline V gene (reference sequence). In nucleotides, the CDR3 is TGTGCCAGCAGCTCCGACAGGGAAGAAGGGGCTAATGAAAAACTGTTTTTT. It specifies CASSSDREEGANEKLFF. Full variable domain (remainder filled in from reference TRBV5-4 and TRBJ1-4): ETGVTQSPTHLIKTRGQQVTLRCSSQSGHNTVSWYQQALGQGPQFIFQYYREEENGRGNFPPRFSGLQFPNYSSELNVNALELDDSALYLCASSSDREEGANEKLFFGSGTQLSVL.

The chain couples TRBV7-8 to TRBJ2-5; 15 bases are shared with TRBD2. This CDR3 is built from 17 residues. Trimming cost V 5 bases and J 2 bases; bases outside gene matches: 6. Germline V gives CDR1 SGHVS, CDR2 FQNEAQ. The CDR3 sequence is CASSLGLAGGNQETQYF. The DNA of the CDR3 is TGTGCCAGCAGCCTGGGACTAGCGGGAGGTAATCAAGAGACCCAGTACTTC.